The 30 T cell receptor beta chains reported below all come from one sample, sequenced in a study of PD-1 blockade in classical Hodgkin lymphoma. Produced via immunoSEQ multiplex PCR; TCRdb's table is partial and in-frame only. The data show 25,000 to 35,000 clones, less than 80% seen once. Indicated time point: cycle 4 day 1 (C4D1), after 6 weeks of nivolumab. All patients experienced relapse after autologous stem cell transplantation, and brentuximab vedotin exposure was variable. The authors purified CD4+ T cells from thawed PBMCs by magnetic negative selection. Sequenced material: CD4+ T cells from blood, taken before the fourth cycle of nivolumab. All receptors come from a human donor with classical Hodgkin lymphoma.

The CDR3 bases are TGTGCCAGCAGCCAAGATTGGGGTTCGGGGGGGTTCGATGAGCAGTTCTTC. This translates into CASSQDWGSGGFDEQFF. V and J are TRBV4-2 and TRBJ2-1; 8 nucleotides align to TRBD2. Germline CDR1 reads LGHNA; CDR2 reads YNFKEQ. J lost 8 bases, V lost 0 bases, and 12 bases had no gene match. The CDR3 length is 17 residues.

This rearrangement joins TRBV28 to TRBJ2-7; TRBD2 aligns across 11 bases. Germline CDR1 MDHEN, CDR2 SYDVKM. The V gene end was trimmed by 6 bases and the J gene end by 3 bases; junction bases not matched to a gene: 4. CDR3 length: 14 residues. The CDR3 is CASRPGLAVYEQYF. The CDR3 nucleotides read TGTGCCAGCAGGCCGGGACTAGCGGTCTACGAGCAGTACTTC.

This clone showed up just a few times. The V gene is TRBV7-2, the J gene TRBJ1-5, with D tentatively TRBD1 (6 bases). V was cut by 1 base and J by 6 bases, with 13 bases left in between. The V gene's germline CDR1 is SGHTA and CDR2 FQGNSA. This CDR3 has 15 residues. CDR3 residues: CASSLEGRGSQPQHF. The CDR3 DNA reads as TGTGCCAGCAGCTTAGAAGGCAGGGGCTCTCAGCCCCAGCATTTT. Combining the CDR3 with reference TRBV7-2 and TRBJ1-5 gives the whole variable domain GAGVSQSPSNKVTEKGKDVELRCDPISGHTALYWYRQSLGQGLEFLIYFQGNSAPDKSGLPSDRFSAERTGGSVSTLTIQRTQQEDSAVYLCASSLEGRGSQPQHFGDGTRLSIL.

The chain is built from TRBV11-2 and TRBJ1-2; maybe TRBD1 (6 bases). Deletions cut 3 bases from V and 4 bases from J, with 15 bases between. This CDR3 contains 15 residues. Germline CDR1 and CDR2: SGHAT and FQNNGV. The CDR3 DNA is TGTGCCAGCAGCTTCTCCCAGGGGAGTGGCTATGGCTACACCTTC. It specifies CASSFSQGSGYGYTF.

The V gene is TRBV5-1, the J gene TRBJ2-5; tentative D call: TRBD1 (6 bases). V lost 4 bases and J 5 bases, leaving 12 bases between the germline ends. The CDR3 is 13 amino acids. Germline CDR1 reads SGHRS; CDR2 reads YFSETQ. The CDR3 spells CASSATGLETQYF. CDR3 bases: TGCGCCAGCAGCGCGACAGGCCTTGAGACCCAGTACTTC. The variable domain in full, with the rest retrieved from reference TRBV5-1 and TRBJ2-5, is KAGVTQTPRYLIKTRGQQVTLSCSPISGHRSVSWYQQTPGQGLQFLFEYFSETQRNKGNFPGRFSGRQFSNSRSEMNVSTLELGDSALYLCASSATGLETQYFGPGTRLLVL.

CDR3 sequence (DNA): TGTGCCAGCAGTTTTGTGGCAGAAGCTAACTATGGCTACACCTTC. It yields the protein CASSFVAEANYGYTF. The chain employs TRBV6-6 and TRBJ1-2; the D is unclear. Trimming left V 4 bases short and J 0 bases short, with 12 bases between. The CDR3 has 15 amino acids. The V gene's germline CDR1 is MNHNY and CDR2 SVGAGI (reference sequence).

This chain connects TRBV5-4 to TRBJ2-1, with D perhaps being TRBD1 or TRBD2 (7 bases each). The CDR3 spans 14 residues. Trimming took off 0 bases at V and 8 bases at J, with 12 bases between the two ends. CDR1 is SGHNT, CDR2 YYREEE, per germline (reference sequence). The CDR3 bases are TGTGCCAGCAGCTTGGGGCAGGGGGGGGATGAGCAGTTCTTC. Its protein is CASSLGQGGDEQFF.

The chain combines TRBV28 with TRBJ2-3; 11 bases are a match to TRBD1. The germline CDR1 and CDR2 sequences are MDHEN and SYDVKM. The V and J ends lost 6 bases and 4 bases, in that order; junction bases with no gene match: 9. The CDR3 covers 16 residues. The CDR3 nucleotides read TGTGCCAGCAGCACAACGGACAGGGGGCTATCAGATACGCAGTATTTT. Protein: CASSTTDRGLSDTQYF.

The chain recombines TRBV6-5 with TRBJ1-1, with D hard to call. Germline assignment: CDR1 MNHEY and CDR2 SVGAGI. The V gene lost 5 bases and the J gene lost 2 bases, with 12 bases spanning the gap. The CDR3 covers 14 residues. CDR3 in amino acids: CASSVGGGNTEAFF. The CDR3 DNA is TGTGCCAGCAGTGTTGGTGGAGGTAACACTGAAGCTTTCTTT.

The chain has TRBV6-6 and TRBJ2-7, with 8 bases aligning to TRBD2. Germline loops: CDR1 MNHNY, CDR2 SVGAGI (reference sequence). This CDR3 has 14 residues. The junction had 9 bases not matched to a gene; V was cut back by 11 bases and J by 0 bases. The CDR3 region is CAVGGLAGSYEQYF. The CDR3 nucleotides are TGTGCCGTAGGAGGGCTAGCGGGCTCCTACGAGCAGTACTTC.

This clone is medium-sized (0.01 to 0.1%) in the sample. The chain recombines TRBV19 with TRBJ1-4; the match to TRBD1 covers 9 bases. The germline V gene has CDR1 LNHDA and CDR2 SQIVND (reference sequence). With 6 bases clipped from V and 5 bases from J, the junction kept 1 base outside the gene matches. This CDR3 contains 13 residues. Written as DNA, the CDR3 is TGTGCCAGTAGCGGGACAGGGAATGAAAAACTGTTTTTT. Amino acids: CASSGTGNEKLFF.

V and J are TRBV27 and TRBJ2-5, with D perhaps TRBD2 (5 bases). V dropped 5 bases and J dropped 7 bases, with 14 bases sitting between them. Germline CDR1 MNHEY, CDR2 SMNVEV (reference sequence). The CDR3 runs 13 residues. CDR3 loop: CASSASWAGTQYF. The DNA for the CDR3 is TGTGCCAGCAGTGCGTCGTGGGCGGGGACCCAGTACTTC.

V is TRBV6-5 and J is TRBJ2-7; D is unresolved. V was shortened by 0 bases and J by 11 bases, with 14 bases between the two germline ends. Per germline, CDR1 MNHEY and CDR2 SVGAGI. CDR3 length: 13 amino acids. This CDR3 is CASSYSTSETEYF. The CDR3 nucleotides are TGTGCCAGCAGTTACTCGACTTCCGAGACTGAGTACTTC.

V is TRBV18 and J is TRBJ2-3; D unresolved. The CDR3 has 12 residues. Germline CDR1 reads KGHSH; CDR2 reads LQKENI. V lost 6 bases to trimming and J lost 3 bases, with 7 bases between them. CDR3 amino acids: CASSPTTDTQYF. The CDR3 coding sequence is TGTGCCAGCTCGCCCACTACAGATACGCAGTATTTT.

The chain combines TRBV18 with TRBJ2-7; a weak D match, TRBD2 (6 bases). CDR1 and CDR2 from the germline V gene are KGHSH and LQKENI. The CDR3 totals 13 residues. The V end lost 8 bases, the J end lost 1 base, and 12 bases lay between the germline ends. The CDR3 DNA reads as TGTGCCAGCACCCGAGGGACTTCCTACGAGCAGTACTTC. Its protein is CASTRGTSYEQYF.

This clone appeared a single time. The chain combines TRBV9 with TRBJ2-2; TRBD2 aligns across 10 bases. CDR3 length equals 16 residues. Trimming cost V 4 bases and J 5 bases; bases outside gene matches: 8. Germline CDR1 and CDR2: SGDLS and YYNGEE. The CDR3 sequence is CASSTASGSWTGELFF. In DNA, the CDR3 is TGTGCCAGCAGCACAGCTAGCGGGAGTTGGACCGGGGAGCTGTTTTTT.

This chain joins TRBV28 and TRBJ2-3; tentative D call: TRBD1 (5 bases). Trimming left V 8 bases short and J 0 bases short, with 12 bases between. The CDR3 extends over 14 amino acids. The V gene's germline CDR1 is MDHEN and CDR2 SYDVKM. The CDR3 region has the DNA TGTGCCAGCTTTGGACACTTTAGCACAGATACGCAGTATTTT. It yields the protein CASFGHFSTDTQYF.

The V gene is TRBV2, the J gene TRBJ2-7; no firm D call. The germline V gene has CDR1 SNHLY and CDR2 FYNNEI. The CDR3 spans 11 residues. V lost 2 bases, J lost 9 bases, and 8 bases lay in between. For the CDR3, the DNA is TGTGCCAGCAGTGAACGAACGAGGCAGTACTTC. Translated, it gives CASSERTRQYF.

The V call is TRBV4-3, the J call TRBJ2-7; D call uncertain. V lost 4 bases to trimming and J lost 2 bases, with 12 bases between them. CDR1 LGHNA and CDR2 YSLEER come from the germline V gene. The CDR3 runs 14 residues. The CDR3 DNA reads TGCGCCAGCAGCCTTCTTGGCGGAACCTACGAGCAGTACTTC. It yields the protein CASSLLGGTYEQYF.

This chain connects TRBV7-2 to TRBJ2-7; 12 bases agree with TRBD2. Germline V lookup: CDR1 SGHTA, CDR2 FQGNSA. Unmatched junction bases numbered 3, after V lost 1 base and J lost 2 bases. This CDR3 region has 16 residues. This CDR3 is CASSLVPSGRAYEQYF. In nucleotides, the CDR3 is TGTGCCAGCAGCTTAGTCCCTAGCGGGAGGGCCTACGAGCAGTACTTC.

For the CDR3, the DNA is TGCGCCAGCAGCCAAGACTACAGGGTTTCAACTAATGAAAAACTGTTTTTT. Translating gives CASSQDYRVSTNEKLFF. The gene calls are TRBV4-1 and TRBJ1-4; tentative D call: TRBD1 (6 bases). With 0 bases removed from V and 0 bases from J, the gap between germline ends came to 11 bases. Germline values: CDR1 MGHRA, CDR2 YSYEKL. CDR3 length equals 17 residues.

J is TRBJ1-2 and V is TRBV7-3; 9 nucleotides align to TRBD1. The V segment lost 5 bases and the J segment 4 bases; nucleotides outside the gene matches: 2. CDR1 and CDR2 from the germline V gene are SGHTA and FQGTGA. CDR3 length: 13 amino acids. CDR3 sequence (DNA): TGTGCCAGCAGCGAGGACAGGGGCTATGGCTACACCTTC. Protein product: CASSEDRGYGYTF.

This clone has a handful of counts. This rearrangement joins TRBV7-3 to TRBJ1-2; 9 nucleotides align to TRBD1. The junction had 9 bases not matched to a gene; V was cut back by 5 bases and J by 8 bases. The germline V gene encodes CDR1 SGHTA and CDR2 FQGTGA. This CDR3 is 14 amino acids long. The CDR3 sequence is CASSPGQGMGGYTF. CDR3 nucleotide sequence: TGTGCCAGCAGCCCGGGACAGGGAATGGGGGGCTACACCTTC. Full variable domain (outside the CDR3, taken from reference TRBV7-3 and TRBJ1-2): GAGVSQTPSNKVTEKGKYVELRCDPISGHTALYWYRQSLGQGPEFLIYFQGTGAADDSGLPNDRFFAVRPEGSVSTLKIQRTERGDSAVYLCASSPGQGMGGYTFGSGTRLTVV.

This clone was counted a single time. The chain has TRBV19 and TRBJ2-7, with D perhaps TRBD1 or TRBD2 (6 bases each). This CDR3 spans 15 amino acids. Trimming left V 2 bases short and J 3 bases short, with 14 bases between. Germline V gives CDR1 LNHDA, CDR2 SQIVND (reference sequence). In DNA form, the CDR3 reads TGTGCCAGTAGTATAAGATCAGGAGGGGGCTACGAGCAGTACTTC. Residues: CASSIRSGGGYEQYF.

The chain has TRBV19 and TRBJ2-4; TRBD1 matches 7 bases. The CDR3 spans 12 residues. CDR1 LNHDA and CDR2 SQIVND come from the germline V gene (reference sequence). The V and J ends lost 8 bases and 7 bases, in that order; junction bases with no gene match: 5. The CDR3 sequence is CASGYRGNIQYF. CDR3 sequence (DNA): TGTGCCAGTGGTTACAGGGGCAACATTCAGTACTTC.

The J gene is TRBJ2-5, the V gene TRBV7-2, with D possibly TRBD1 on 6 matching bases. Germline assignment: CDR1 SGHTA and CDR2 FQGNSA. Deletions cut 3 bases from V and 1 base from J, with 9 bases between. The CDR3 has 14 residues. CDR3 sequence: CASSFRGSQETQYF. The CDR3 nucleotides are TGTGCCAGCAGCTTTAGGGGGTCCCAAGAGACCCAGTACTTC. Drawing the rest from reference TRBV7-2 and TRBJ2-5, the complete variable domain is GAGVSQSPSNKVTEKGKDVELRCDPISGHTALYWYRQSLGQGLEFLIYFQGNSAPDKSGLPSDRFSAERTGGSVSTLTIQRTQQEDSAVYLCASSFRGSQETQYFGPGTRLLVL.

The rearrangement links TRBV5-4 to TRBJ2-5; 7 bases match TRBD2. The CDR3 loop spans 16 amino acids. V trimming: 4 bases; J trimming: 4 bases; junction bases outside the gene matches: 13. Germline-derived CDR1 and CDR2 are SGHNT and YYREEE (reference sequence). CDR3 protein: CASSPRGSGRGETQYF. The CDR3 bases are TGTGCCAGCAGCCCGCGTGGGTCAGGGAGGGGAGAGACCCAGTACTTC.

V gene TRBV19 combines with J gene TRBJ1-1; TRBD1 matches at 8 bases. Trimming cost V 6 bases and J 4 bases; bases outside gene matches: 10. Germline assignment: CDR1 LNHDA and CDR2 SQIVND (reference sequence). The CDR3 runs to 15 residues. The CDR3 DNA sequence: TGTGCCAGTAGATCCCGGACAGGGAGGGGCACTGAAGCTTTCTTT. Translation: CASRSRTGRGTEAFF. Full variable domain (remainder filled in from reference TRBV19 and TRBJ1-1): DGGITQSPKYLFRKEGQNVTLSCEQNLNHDAMYWYRQDPGQGLRLIYYSQIVNDFQKGDIAEGYSVSREKKESFPLTVTSAQKNPTAFYLCASRSRTGRGTEAFFGQGTRLTVV.

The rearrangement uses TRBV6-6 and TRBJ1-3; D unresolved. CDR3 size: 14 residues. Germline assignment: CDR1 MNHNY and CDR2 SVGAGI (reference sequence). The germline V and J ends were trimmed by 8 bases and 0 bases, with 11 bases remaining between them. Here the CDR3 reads CASGGITSGNTIYF. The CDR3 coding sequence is TGTGCCAGCGGTGGTATTACCTCTGGAAACACCATATATTTT.

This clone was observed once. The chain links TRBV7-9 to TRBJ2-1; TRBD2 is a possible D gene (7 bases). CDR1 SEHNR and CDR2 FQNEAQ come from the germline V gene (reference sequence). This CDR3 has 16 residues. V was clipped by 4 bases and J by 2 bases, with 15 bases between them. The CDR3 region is CASSYQGGRAYNEQFF. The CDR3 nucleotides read TGTGCCAGCAGCTACCAAGGGGGGAGGGCCTACAATGAGCAGTTCTTC. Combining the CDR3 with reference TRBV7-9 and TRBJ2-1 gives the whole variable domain DTGVSQNPRHKITKRGQNVTFRCDPISEHNRLYWYRQTLGQGPEFLTYFQNEAQLEKSRLLSDRFSAERPKGSFSTLEIQRTEQGDSAMYLCASSYQGGRAYNEQFFGPGTRLTVL.